This entry is about one TCR beta chain. This clone was picked up a small number of times. The antigen it recognizes is unknown. Base quality data are lacking; no much larger clone is found one base away. These data come from a study of long-term antiretroviral therapy in people with HIV (dated by TCRdb to the early 2020s). The study in broad terms: The earliest samples were collected approximately a decade before the 2015 WHO recommendation for immediate ART, a period when ART was typically delayed until CD4 counts fell. Whether ART initiation and durable HIV suppression were associated with changes in peripheral blood TRB repertoire composition and diversity was tested in a retrospective serial study. From over 25 adults with confirmed HIV infection, the cohort provided fewer than 200 cryopreserved PBMC samples, gathered serially across a mean of about six years (range 1-12). Of the approximately 30 participants with HIV, approximately 11 were female. No cross-contamination during QIAcube processing turned up in test extractions that ran a monoclonal T-cell line alongside 33 polyclonal samples. The paper as a whole reports these results and caveats: Expanded TRB clones identified before ART initiation dominated the repertoire across all time points, though the dominance fluctuated and decreased in many PLHIV after ART. The samples span the years 2004 to 2017, and the ART regimens used at that time may not be as effective as current regimens. Starting ART was linked to a significant rise in TRB diversity, yet even with long-term ART the diversity remained significantly lower than in transplant donor controls. Narrower CDR3 length ranges were observed in HIV repertoires than in controls, and an antigen-experienced repertoire with only a slight naive shift after ART was suggested by the network structure. Inferences about post-ART repertoire changes were limited because no data were available on ART adherence, viral resistance or therapy changes. Owing to limited PBMC availability, only the TCR beta chain was sequenced, without alpha chain pairing. Because pre-ART samples had limited cell numbers, unsorted PBMC were profiled rather than sorted CD4+ and CD8+ T cells.

Spanning cysteine to phenylalanine, the CDR3 consists of 17 amino acids. CDR3 DNA only is kept here, 51 bases in frame from base 1. The germline V gene (reference sequence) specifies LNHNV as CDR1 and YYDKDF as CDR2. Trimming takes 2 bases from V and 5 bases from J, and the germline ends sit 19 bases apart. Participants were included only if at least one PBMC sample before ART initiation and at least two post-ART samples were available. All participants with HIV were treated in the United States of America. Cryopreserved samples of roughly 0.85-11 million PBMC were thawed and washed before DNA extraction. At the time of the earliest PBMC sample, participants with HIV were aged between roughly 20 and 54 years. PBMC samples from each participant spanned 1-4 timepoints before ART initiation and 2-8 timepoints after ART initiation, with a median of 7 samples. For every participant, serial HIV viral load, CD4+ T-cell count, ART history and demographic data were obtained. Using a Qiagen kit on a QIAcube, genomic DNA was extracted from unsorted PBMC, with samples processed in batches of 12.

The immunoSEQ hsTCRB v3.0 assay was used at survey level resolution for TRB variable region sequencing. The targeted TRB sequencing depth was roughly 35,000-50,000 T-cell genomes per sample. TRB libraries were pooled and sequenced on an Illumina MiSeq using a v3 150-cycle kit. In the paper's pipeline: Analysis of repertoires was carried out in R inside a reproducible Nextflow workflow spanning QC, data transformation and analysis. LymphoSeq2, an R package for exploring AIRR-Seq data, was used to implement the custom analyses. Several samples that produced fewer than 5000 total TRB sequences were removed, so approximately 190 HIV repertoires were analyzed. Among the roughly 180 retained HIV repertoires, more than 55 were collected before ART initiation and 120 to 130 after ART initiation. Repertoires were downsampled to 5000 TRB nucleotide sequences, with summary statistics averaged over 100 downsampling iterations. Only TRB sequences with CDR3 regions of at least seven amino acids were retained for analysis. Diversity was assessed using a clonality score derived from Shannon entropy and using the Gini coefficient. In repertoire networks, the top 5000 CDR3 amino acid sequences were linked whenever an edit distance of one separated two sequences. For TRB CDR3 amino acid sequences, GLIPH2 was used to predict antigen specificity groups and MHC restriction. CDR3 amino acid sequences were matched against VDJdb and McPAS-TCR to flag known CMV, EBV, HIV or tissue antigen associations. Pre-ART, post-ART and control groups were compared with Wilcoxon signed-rank tests and Holm-Bonferroni correction. TCRdb re-hosts the immuneACCESS table, in-frame sequences only. Its copies lack some clones; in the studies checked, an unresolved V gene accounts for under half of them, and the cause for the rest is not known. Clone size and V and J calls were adopted from that table, with D and trimming inferred from the DNA. The sample yields roughly 33,000 clones; 70% to 80% were counted once. The ten largest clonotypes hold just over 7% of the sample.

This sequence was found in a woman between 45 and 60 years old with HIV. The chain links TRBV15 with TRBJ2-1; a confident D gene designation cannot be given. The sequencing used unsorted PBMCs, collected 2 years after starting antiretroviral therapy. Here is the DNA: TGTGCCACCAGCAGAATCACCTTTCCTATCAACAACAATGAGCAGTTCTTC. Its protein reads: CATSRITFPINNNEQFF.